This T cell receptor (beta chain) originates from a study of shared clonotypes between healthy human individuals. Trimming removed 2 bases at V and 4 bases at J, with 15 bases between. CDR1 is MNHNY and CDR2 is SVGAGI in the germline V gene (reference sequence). The CDR3 runs to 15 residues. Donors were Caucasian adults residing in Nashville, Tennessee, USA. Clones were sequenced by immunoSEQ multiplex PCR, and TCRdb holds only the in-frame ones, with some missing. This table holds under 600,000 clones, around 76% found once. The TCR originated in a woman between 40 and 55 years old in good health. Some clones in this sample may be carry-over from other donors' samples. The sequenced sample consisted of PBMCs. V is TRBV6-6 and J is TRBJ2-7; a possible D gene is TRBD2 (6 bases). As DNA, the CDR3 is TGTGCCAGCAGTTACCCCGGGGCTAGCGAGTACGAGCAGTACTTC. Its translation: CASSYPGASEYEQYF.